These T cell receptor beta chains were read from a single sample in a study of T cell repertoires in cytomegalovirus infection. No cognate antigen is known for these TCRs. TCRdb recomputed calls from the reads with MiXCR, one row per CDR3 protein. This sample has around 900,000 distinct CDR3 sequences; around 29% occur once, and the top ten carry around an eighth. The source material was cultured CD8+ T cells from PBMCs, sampled from culture after CMV antigen stimulation. Receptors originate from a human donor in good health (CMV status not recorded). Some clones in this sample may be carry-over from other donors' samples. Both conserved end residues are part of each CDR3. D genes are given only for firm matches. Clone size is not always given. Where it is, it says once, few, many or a class for expanded clones.

V gene	J gene	D gene	clone size	CDR3 protein	CDR3 DNA
TRBV3-1	TRBJ2-7	NA	NA	CASSQDRVFYEQYF	TGTGCCAGCAGCCAAGACAGGGTGTTCTACGAGCAGTACTTC
TRBV5-4	TRBJ2-3	TRBD2	few	CASSSGTSGENF	TGTGCCAGCAGCTCGGGGACTAGCGGGGAGAATTTT
TRBV27	TRBJ1-6	NA	NA	CASSQYYRVDGSPLHF	TGTGCCAGCAGTCAATATTACAGGGTAGATGGTTCACCCCTCCACTTT
TRBV7-9	TRBJ2-3	NA	few	CASSYREGRTDTQYF	TGTGCCAGCAGCTACCGTGAGGGGCGCACAGATACGCAGTATTTT
TRBV27	TRBJ2-3	NA	NA	CATSTAGVPDTQYF	TGTGCCACTTCGACGGCCGGGGTCCCAGATACGCAGTATTTT
TRBV12-3/TRBV12-4	TRBJ2-2	NA	NA	CASRVVGTGELFF	TGTGCCAGCAGGGTTGTGGGGACCGGGGAGCTGTTTTTT
TRBV7-9	TRBJ2-3	TRBD1	few	CASSTRTGTGVTDTQYF	TGTGCCAGCAGCACTAGAACCGGGACAGGGGTCACAGATACGCAGTATTTT
TRBV4-3	TRBJ2-1	NA	few	CASSQETASSYNEQFF	TGCGCCAGCAGCCAAGAGACGGCCAGCTCCTACAATGAGCAGTTCTTC
TRBV7-8	TRBJ2-4	NA	NA	CASSLNGGNIQYF	TGTGCCAGCAGCTTAAACGGGGGTAACATTCAGTACTTC
TRBV9	TRBJ1-1	NA	NA	CASSVRAYDEAFF	TGTGCCAGCAGCGTCCGGGCCTACGATGAAGCTTTCTTT
TRBV19	TRBJ1-4	NA	NA	CASSGVGANEKLFF	TGTGCCAGTTCGGGGGTGGGAGCTAATGAAAAACTGTTTTTT
TRBV6-2/TRBV6-3	TRBJ2-2	NA	NA	CASSFTRTGTVNTGELFF	TGTGCCAGCAGTTTTACCCGTACCGGGACGGTGAACACCGGGGAGCTGTTTTTT
TRBV5-5	TRBJ2-2	NA	few	CASSLGTTKNTGELFF	TGTGCCAGCAGCCTCGGGACGACGAAGAACACCGGGGAGCTGTTTTTT
TRBV6-1	TRBJ2-4	TRBD1	NA	CASEDYQGQGSIQYF	TGTGCCAGCGAGGACTACCAGGGACAGGGGAGCATTCAGTACTTC
TRBV6-1	TRBJ2-7	NA	few	CASSTTVSYEQYF	TGTGCCAGCAGTACGACAGTCTCCTACGAGCAGTACTTC
TRBV4-1	TRBJ1-2	NA	once	CASSQYPEGVDGYTF	TGCGCCAGCAGCCAATACCCGGAGGGGGTCGATGGCTACACCTTC
TRBV7-6	TRBJ2-7	NA	many	CASSFSGNDEQYF	TGTGCCAGCAGCTTCTCAGGGAATGACGAGCAGTACTTC
TRBV2	TRBJ1-1	TRBD1	few	CASSRGPSDTEAFF	TGTGCCAGCAGCAGGGGGCCTTCGGACACTGAAGCTTTCTTT
TRBV6-2/TRBV6-3	TRBJ2-1	NA	NA	CASSYPDYYNEQFF	TGTGCCAGCAGTTACCCGGACTATTACAATGAGCAGTTCTTC
TRBV6-2/TRBV6-3	TRBJ2-3	TRBD2	NA	CASTQFGLAGGGDTQYF	TGTGCCAGCACCCAGTTCGGGCTAGCGGGGGGTGGAGATACGCAGTATTTT
TRBV5-1	TRBJ2-1	NA	NA	CASSTDTPTYNEQFF	TGCGCCAGCAGCACGGACACACCAACCTACAATGAGCAGTTCTTC
TRBV12-3/TRBV12-4	TRBJ1-1	NA	NA	CASSFSLAEAFF	TGTGCCAGCAGTTTCTCCCTCGCCGAAGCTTTCTTT
TRBV10-2	TRBJ2-1	NA	NA	CASSESNPEQFF	TGCGCCAGCAGTGAGTCGAACCCTGAGCAGTTCTTC
TRBV7-3	TRBJ2-1	TRBD2	few	CASSLTSASYNEQFF	TGTGCCAGCAGCCTAACTAGCGCGAGCTACAATGAGCAGTTCTTC
TRBV4-1	TRBJ2-2	NA	NA	CASSHPVATGELFF	TGCGCCAGCAGCCACCCCGTAGCCACCGGGGAGCTGTTTTTT
TRBV7-2	TRBJ1-2	NA	few	CASSRTGEDYGYTF	TGTGCCAGCAGCCGTACGGGGGAGGACTATGGCTACACCTTC
TRBV7-9	TRBJ2-1	TRBD2	NA	CASSLMLAGGRNEQFF	TGTGCCAGCAGCTTAATGTTGGCGGGGGGGCGGAATGAGCAGTTCTTC
TRBV6-2/TRBV6-3	TRBJ1-1	NA	many	CASTIGNTEAFF	TGTGCCAGCACAATCGGGAACACTGAAGCTTTCTTT
TRBV5-1	TRBJ2-1	TRBD2	few	CASSLEARGAYNEQFF	TGCGCCAGCAGCTTGGAGGCGCGGGGGGCCTACAATGAGCAGTTCTTC
TRBV6-2/TRBV6-3	TRBJ2-2	NA	NA	CVSSWGGELFF	TGTGTCAGCAGTTGGGGCGGGGAGCTGTTTTTT
TRBV28	TRBJ2-3	TRBD2	NA	CASSVRLAGAGDTQYF	TGTGCCAGCAGTGTCCGACTAGCGGGGGCCGGGGATACGCAGTATTTT
TRBV25-1	TRBJ1-1	NA	NA	CASSEGGLAFF	TGTGCCAGCAGTGAAGGGGGGTTGGCTTTCTTT
TRBV7-6	TRBJ2-1	NA	NA	CASSLASRRKSSYNEQFF	TGTGCCAGCAGCTTAGCGTCGCGTCGGAAGAGCTCCTACAATGAGCAGTTCTTC
TRBV27	TRBJ2-7	NA	few	CASSLYGTSYEQYF	TGTGCCAGCAGTTTATACGGGACTTCCTACGAGCAGTACTTC
TRBV5-4	TRBJ2-2	TRBD1	few	CASSLADRGTGELFF	TGTGCCAGCAGCTTGGCGGACAGGGGGACCGGGGAGCTGTTTTTT
TRBV12-5	TRBJ1-4	TRBD1	many	CASGLGDSGPNEKLFF	TGTGCTAGTGGTTTGGGGGACAGTGGCCCTAATGAAAAACTGTTTTTT
TRBV7-9	TRBJ2-3	NA	few	CASSRRQDYSTDTQYF	TGTGCCAGCAGTCGGCGACAGGACTATAGCACAGATACGCAGTATTTT
TRBV7-7	TRBJ2-1	NA	few	CASSLEAGAPHNEQFF	TGTGCTAGCAGCTTAGAAGCCGGGGCCCCTCACAATGAGCAGTTCTTC
TRBV5-6	TRBJ1-5	TRBD1	NA	CASSLMTGLDQPQHF	TGTGCCAGCAGCCTAATGACAGGGCTCGATCAGCCCCAGCATTTT
TRBV5-5	TRBJ1-5	NA	NA	CASSPKTGFSPNQPQHF	TGTGCCAGCAGCCCCAAAACAGGGTTTTCGCCCAATCAGCCCCAGCATTTT
TRBV20-1	TRBJ1-4	NA	NA	CSASPIGYNEKLFF	TGCAGTGCTAGTCCCATAGGGTATAATGAAAAACTGTTTTTT
TRBV7-8	TRBJ2-2	TRBD1	NA	CASSLYRRDSPNTGELFF	TGTGCCAGCAGCTTATATCGTAGGGACAGCCCGAACACCGGGGAGCTGTTTTTT
TRBV7-9	TRBJ1-2	NA	NA	CASRMGGAKGFPYTF	TGTGCCAGCAGGATGGGGGGGGCCAAGGGGTTTCCCTACACCTTC
TRBV6-1	TRBJ1-2	NA	NA	CASSEWVAQVNYGYTF	TGTGCCAGCAGTGAATGGGTGGCACAAGTTAACTATGGCTACACCTTC
TRBV28	TRBJ1-5	NA	NA	CASSPGTTGQPQHF	TGTGCCAGCAGTCCCGGGACTACGGGACAGCCCCAGCATTTT